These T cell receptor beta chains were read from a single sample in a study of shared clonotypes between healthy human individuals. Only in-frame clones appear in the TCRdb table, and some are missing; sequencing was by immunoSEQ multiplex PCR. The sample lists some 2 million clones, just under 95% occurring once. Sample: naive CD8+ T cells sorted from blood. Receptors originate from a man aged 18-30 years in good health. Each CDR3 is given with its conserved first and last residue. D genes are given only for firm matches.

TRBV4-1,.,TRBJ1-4,CASSQVGGNEKLFF,TGCGCCAGCAGCCAAGTGGGAGGGAATGAAAAACTGTTTTTT
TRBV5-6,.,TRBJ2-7,CASSFYGGGEQYF,TGTGCCAGCAGCTTCTACGGAGGTGGCGAGCAGTACTTC
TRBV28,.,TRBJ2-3,CASSFRVTDTQYF,TGTGCCAGCAGTTTTAGGGTCACAGATACGCAGTATTTT
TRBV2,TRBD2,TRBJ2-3,CASTPQAGGDTQYF,TGTGCCAGCACCCCCCAGGCGGGGGGAGATACGCAGTATTTT
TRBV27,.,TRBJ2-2,CASSFRGGELFF,TGTGCCAGCAGTTTTCGTGGCGGGGAGCTGTTTTTT
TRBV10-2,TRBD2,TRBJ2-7,CASSDPSVRIRAGFHEQYF,TGCGCCAGCAGTGATCCGAGTGTTAGGATTAGAGCGGGGTTTCACGAGCAGTACTTC
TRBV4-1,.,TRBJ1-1,CASSPRDPVSPNTEAFF,TGCGCCAGCAGCCCCAGGGACCCCGTGTCCCCGAACACTGAAGCTTTCTTT
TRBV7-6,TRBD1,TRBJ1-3,CASSLGTGSSGNTIYF,TGTGCCAGCAGCTTAGGGACAGGAAGCTCTGGAAACACCATATATTTT
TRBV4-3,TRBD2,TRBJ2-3,CASSQELGGPFGTQYF,TGCGCCAGCAGCCAAGAATTGGGAGGGCCGTTCGGTACGCAGTATTTT
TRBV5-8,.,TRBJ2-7,CASSLFSSYEQYF,TGTGCCAGCAGCTTGTTTAGCTCCTACGAGCAGTACTTC
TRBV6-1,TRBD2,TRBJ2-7,CASSDPAGGPLSYEQYF,TGTGCCAGCAGTGACCCAGCGGGAGGGCCCCTCTCCTACGAGCAGTACTTC
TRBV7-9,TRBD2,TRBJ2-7,CASSLVGGNFYEQYF,TGTGCCAGCAGCTTAGTCGGGGGGAATTTCTACGAGCAGTACTTC
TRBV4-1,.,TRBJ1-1,CASSQGGPNVMNTEAFF,TGCGCCAGCAGCCAAGGGGGCCCCAACGTCATGAACACTGAAGCTTTCTTT
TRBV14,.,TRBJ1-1,CASSQEGHQNTEAFF,TGTGCCAGCAGCCAAGAGGGACACCAGAACACTGAAGCTTTCTTT
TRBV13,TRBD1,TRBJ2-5,CASSMGQGKETQYF,TGTGCCAGCAGCATGGGACAGGGGAAAGAGACCCAGTACTTC
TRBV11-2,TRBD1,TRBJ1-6,CASSPGGVNSPLHF,TGTGCCAGCAGCCCAGGGGGAGTCAACTCACCCCTCCACTTT
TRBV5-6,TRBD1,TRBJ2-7,CASSLDRGPEQYF,TGTGCCAGCAGCCTGGACAGGGGGCCCGAGCAGTACTTC